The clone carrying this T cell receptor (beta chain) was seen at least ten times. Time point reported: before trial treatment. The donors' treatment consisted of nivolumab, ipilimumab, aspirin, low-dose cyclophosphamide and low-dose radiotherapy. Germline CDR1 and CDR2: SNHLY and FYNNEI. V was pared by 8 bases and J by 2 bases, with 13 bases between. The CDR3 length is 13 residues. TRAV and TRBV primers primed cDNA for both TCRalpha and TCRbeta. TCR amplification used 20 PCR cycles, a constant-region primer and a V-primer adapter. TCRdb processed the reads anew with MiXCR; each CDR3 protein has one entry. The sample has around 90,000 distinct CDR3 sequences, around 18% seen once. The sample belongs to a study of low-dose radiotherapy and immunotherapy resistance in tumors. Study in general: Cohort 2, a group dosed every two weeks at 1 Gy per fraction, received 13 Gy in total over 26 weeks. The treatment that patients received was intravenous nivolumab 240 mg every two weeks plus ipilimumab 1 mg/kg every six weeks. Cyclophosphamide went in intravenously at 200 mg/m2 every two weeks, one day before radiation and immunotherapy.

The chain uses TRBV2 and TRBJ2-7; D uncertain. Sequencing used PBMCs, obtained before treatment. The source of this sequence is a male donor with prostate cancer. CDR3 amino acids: CASGGDPTYEQYF. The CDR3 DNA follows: TGTGCCAGCGGTGGGGATCCAACCTACGAGCAGTACTTC.